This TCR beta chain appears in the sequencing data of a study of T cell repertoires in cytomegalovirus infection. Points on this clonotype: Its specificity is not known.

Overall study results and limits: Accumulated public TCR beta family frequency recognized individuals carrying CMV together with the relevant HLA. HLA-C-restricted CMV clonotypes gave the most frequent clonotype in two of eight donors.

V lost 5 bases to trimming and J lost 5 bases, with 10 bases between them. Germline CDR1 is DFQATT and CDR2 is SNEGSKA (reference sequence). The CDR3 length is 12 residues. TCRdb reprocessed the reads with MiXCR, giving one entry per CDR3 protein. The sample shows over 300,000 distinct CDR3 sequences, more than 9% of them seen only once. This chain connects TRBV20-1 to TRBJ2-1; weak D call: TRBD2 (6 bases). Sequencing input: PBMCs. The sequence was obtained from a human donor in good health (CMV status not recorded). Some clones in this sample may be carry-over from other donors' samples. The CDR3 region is CSASTRNNEQFF. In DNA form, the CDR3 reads TGCAGTGCTTCGACTAGAAACAATGAGCAGTTCTTC.